The clone carrying this T cell receptor beta chain was observed a single time. Other DNA sequences of this sample code for an identical CDR3. Only in-frame clones appear in the TCRdb table, and some are missing; sequencing was by immunoSEQ multiplex PCR. The table records more than 35,000 clones, around 77% of them present only once. This sample was included in a study of OX40 agonist ivuxolimab in advanced cancers. Germline lookup yields CDR1 SNHLY and CDR2 FYNNEI. The CDR3 is 16 amino acids. After removal of 0 bases from V and 3 bases from J, the junction contained 6 bases not matched to a gene. Material: CD4+ or CD8+ T cells sorted from blood, obtained in a trial of the OX40 agonist ivuxolimab. The TCR was taken from an adult with an advanced solid tumor such as melanoma, head and neck, liver or kidney cancer. V and J are TRBV2 and TRBJ1-1, with TRBD1 identical over 8 bases. The CDR3 coding sequence is TGTGCCAGCAGTGAAGCAAGGACAGGGTTGGACACTGAAGCTTTCTTT. The encoded protein is CASSEARTGLDTEAFF.